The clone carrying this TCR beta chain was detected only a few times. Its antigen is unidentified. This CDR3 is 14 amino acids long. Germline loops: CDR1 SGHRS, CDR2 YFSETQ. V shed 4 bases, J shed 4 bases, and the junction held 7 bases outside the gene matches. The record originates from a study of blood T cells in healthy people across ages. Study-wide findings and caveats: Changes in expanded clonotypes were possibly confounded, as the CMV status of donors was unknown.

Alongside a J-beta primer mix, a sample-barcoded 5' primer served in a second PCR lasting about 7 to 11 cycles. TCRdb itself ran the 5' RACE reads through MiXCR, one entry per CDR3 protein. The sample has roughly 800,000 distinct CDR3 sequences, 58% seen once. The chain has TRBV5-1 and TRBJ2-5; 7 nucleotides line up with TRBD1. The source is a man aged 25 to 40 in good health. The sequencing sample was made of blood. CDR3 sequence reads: CASSPNGQAETQYF. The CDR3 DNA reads TGCGCCAGCAGCCCGAACGGACAGGCAGAGACCCAGTACTTC.